Sequencing of this TCR beta chain was carried out in a study of cytomegalovirus exposure and HLA in healthy donors. Turning to the study itself: Earlier sequencing of approximately 180 million T cells yielded 95 million to 120 million unique TCR beta sequences.

Worth noting for this clone: Its antigen remains unknown.

The germline gives CDR1 SNHLY, CDR2 FYNNEI. This CDR3 comprises 19 residues. The V segment lost 0 bases and the J segment 2 bases; nucleotides outside the gene matches: 7. Study-wide results and limits: Another analysis was done later, and it associated around 15,000 TCR beta sequences with HLA alleles at 0.05 false discovery rate. Earlier analysis found most TCR beta V segments productive about 87% or about 30% of the time. In all likelihood, a cluster of highly shared sequence variants was a sequencing artifact.

Both 60 Vbeta primers and 13 Jbeta primers went into the PCR. Measured with immunoSEQ multiplex PCR; TCRdb has only the in-frame clones, and not every one. Altogether tens of thousands of clones are present, 55% to 85% being singletons, with the ten largest covering approximately 10%. Sequencing was performed on PBMCs. This clonotype was obtained from a woman aged 35 to 49 in good health and CMV-seropositive. This chain joins TRBV2 and TRBJ1-6, with TRBD1 matching 10 bases. The CDR3 DNA is TGTGCCAGCAGTGAAGCGAAGGACAGGGGGTTCACCTATAATTCACCCCTCCACTTT. It is translated as CASSEAKDRGFTYNSPLHF.